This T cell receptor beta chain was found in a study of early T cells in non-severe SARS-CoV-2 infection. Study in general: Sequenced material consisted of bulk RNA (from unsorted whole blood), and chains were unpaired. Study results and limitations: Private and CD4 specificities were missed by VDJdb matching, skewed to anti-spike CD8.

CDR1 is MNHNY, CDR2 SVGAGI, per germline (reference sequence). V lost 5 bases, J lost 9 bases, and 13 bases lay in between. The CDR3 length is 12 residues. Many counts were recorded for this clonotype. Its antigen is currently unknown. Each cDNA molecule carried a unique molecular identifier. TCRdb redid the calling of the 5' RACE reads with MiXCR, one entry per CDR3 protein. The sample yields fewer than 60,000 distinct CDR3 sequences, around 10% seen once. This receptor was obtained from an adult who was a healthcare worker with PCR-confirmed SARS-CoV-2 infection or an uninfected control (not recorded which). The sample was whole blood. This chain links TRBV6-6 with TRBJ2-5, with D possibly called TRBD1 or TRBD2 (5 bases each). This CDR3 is CASSQGAGAQYF. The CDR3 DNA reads TGTGCCAGCAGTCAGGGCGCCGGGGCCCAGTACTTC.